This T cell receptor (beta chain) was captured in a study of regulatory T cells in long-lasting Graves disease. This clonotype has at least ten counts. The time point: newly diagnosed GD, antithyroid drugs for less than 3 months. Isolated PBMC RNA provided the starting material for the TCR library. Arm-PCR with iRepertoire HTBI primers amplified the CDR3 regions for these TCR beta libraries. TCRdb called the multiplex PCR reads again in MiXCR, with one record for every CDR3 protein. The sample has some 330,000 distinct CDR3 sequences; approximately 10% are singletons. A further study also used this sample, focusing on T cells in Graves' hyperthyroidism and ophthalmopathy.

The origin of this receptor is a woman aged 18-29 years with Graves disease. Here the sequenced sample was peripheral blood mononuclear cells (PBMCs), taken at new diagnosis, from a patient treated with antithyroid drugs.

This CDR3 reads CASSQVRVNTEAFF. The CDR3 DNA sequence: TGTGCCAGCAGCCAAGTCCGGGTGAACACTGAAGCTTTCTTT. This chain joins TRBV4-2 and TRBJ1-1; D unclear. V was trimmed by 1 base and J by 0 bases, leaving 6 bases between them. Germline assignment: CDR1 LGHNA and CDR2 YNFKEQ. The CDR3 loop spans 14 amino acids.